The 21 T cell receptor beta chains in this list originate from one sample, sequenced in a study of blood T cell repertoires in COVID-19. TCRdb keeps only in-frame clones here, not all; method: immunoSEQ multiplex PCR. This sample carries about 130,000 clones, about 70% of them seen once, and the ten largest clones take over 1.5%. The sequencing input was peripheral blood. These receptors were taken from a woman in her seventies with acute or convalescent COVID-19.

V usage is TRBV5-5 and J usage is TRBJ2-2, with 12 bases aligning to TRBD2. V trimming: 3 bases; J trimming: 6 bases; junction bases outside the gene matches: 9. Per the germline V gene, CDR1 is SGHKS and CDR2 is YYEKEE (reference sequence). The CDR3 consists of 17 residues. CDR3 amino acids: CASSSRHLAGGSGELFF. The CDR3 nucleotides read TGTGCCAGCAGCTCGCGGCACCTAGCGGGGGGGTCCGGGGAGCTGTTTTTT.

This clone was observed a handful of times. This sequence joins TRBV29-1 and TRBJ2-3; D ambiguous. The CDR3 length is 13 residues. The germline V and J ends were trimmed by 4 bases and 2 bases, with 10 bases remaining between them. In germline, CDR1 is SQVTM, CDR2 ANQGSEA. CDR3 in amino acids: CSVATLNTDTQYF. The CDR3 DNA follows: TGCAGCGTTGCCACTCTTAACACAGATACGCAGTATTTT.

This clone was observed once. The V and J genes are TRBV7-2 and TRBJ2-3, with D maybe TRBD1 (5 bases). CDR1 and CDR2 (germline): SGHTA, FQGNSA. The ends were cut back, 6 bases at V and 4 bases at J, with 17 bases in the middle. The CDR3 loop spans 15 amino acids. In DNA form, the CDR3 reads TGTGCCAGCAGAGGGGATCAGGGTAGTGCAGATACGCAGTATTTT. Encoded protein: CASRGDQGSADTQYF.

The CDR3, as DNA: TGTGCCATCAGTGATAAGAGGACTTCGAACACCGGGGAGCTGTTTTTT. It is translated as CAISDKRTSNTGELFF. The chain has TRBV10-3 and TRBJ2-2; D may be TRBD2 (5 bases). This CDR3 spans 16 amino acids. V was shortened by 3 bases and J by 0 bases, with 11 bases between the two germline ends. Germline V gene data show CDR1 as ENHRY and CDR2 as SYGVKD.

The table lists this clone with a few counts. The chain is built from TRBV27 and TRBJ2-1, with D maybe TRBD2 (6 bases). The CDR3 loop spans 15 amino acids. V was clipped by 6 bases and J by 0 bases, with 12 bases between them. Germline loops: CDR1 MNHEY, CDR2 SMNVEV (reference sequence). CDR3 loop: CASRGLASSYNEQFF. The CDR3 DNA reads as TGTGCCAGCAGGGGGCTAGCGAGCTCCTACAATGAGCAGTTCTTC.

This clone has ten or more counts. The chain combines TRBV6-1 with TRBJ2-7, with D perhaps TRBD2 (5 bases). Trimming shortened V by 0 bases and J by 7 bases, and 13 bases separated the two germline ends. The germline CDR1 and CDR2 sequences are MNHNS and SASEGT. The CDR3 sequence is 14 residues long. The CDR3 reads CASSEAHGRREQYF. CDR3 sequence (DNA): TGTGCCAGCAGTGAAGCGCATGGAAGGAGGGAGCAGTACTTC.

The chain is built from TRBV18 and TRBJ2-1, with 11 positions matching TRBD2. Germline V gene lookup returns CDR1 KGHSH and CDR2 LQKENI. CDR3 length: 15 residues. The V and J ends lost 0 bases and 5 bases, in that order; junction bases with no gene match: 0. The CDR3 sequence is CASSPPSGRDNEQFF. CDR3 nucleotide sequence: TGTGCCAGCTCACCACCTAGCGGGAGGGACAATGAGCAGTTCTTC.

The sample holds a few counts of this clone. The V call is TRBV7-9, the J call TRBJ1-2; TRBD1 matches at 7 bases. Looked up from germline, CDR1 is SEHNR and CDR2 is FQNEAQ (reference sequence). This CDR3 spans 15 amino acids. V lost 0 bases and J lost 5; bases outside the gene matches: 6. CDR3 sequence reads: CASSLAMTGTYGYTF. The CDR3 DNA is TGTGCCAGCAGCTTAGCGATGACAGGGACTTATGGCTACACCTTC.

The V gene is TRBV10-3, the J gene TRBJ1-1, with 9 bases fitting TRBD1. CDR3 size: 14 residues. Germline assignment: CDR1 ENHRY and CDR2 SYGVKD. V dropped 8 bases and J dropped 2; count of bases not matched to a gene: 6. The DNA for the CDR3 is TGTGCCATCTGGACAGGGGTCAGTAACACTGAAGCTTTCTTT. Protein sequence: CAIWTGVSNTEAFF.

The CDR3 nucleotides read TGTGCCAGCAGCTTGGAGACGGCTGGGGCCAACGTCCTGACTTTC. Translation gives CASSLETAGANVLTF. V gene TRBV13 combines with J gene TRBJ2-6; no clear D gene. The V and J ends lost 3 bases and 2 bases respectively, with 8 bases between them. This CDR3 is built from 15 residues. Germline V gene sequence: CDR1 PRHDT, CDR2 FYEKMQ (reference sequence).

CDR3 loop: CASSLGQGFRGGYTF. The CDR3 region has the DNA TGTGCCAGCAGCTTAGGACAGGGTTTCCGGGGAGGCTACACCTTC. The chain carries TRBV7-6 and TRBJ1-2, with 7 bases lining up with TRBD1. CDR1 and CDR2 from the germline V gene are SGHVS and FNYEAQ. This CDR3 spans 15 amino acids. Trimming took 1 base from V and 8 from J; bases not matched to a gene: 10. Full variable domain (rest looked up from reference TRBV7-6 and TRBJ1-2): GAGVSQSPRYKVTKRGQDVALRCDPISGHVSLYWYRQALGQGPEFLTYFNYEAQQDKSGLPNDRFSAERPEGSISTLTIQRTEQRDSAMYRCASSLGQGFRGGYTFGSGTRLTVV.

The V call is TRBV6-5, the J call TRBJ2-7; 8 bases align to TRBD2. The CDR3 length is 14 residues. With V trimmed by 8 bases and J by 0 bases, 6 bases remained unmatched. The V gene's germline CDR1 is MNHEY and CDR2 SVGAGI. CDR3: CASFGGGPSYEQYF. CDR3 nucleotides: TGTGCCAGCTTCGGGGGGGGACCCTCCTACGAGCAGTACTTC.

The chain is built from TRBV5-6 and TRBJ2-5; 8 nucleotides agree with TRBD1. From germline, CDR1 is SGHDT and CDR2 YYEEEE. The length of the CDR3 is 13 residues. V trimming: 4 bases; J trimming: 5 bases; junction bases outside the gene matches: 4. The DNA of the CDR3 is TGTGCCAGCAGCCGGACAGGGTTCGAGACCCAGTACTTC. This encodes CASSRTGFETQYF.

The DNA of the CDR3 is TGTGCCAGCAGCCAAGATCGGAGGCGGGAGGGGGGACACCAAGAGACCCAGTACTTC. Translating it yields CASSQDRRREGGHQETQYF. This chain links TRBV3-1 (or the pseudogene TRBV3-2) with TRBJ2-5; 9 bases map to TRBD2. This CDR3 is 19 amino acids long. Per germline, CDR1 LGHDT and CDR2 YNNKEL (reference sequence). V lost 0 bases and J lost 0; bases outside the gene matches: 11.

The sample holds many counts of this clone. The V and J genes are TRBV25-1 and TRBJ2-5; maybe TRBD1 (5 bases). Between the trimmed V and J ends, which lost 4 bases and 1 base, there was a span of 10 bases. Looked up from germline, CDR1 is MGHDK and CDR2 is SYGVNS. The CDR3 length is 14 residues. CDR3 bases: TGTGCCAGCAGTGCCAGGACACTCCAAGAGACCCAGTACTTC. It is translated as CASSARTLQETQYF.

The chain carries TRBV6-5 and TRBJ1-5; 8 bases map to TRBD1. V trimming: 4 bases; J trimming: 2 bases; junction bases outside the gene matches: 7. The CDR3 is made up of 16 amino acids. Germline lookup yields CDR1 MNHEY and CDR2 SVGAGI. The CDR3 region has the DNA TGTGCCAGCAGTTCGGGACAGGCGTCGGGCAATCAGCCCCAGCATTTT. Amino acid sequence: CASSSGQASGNQPQHF.

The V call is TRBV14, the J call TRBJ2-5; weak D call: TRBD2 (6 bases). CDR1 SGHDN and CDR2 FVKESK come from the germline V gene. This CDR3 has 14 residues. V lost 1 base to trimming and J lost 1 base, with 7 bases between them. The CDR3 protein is CASSQGGVQETQYF. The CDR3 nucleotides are TGTGCCAGCAGCCAAGGGGGGGTCCAAGAGACCCAGTACTTC. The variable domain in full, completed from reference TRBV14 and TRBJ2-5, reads EAGVTQFPSHSVIEKGQTVTLRCDPISGHDNLYWYRRVMGKEIKFLLHFVKESKQDESGMPNNRFLAERTGGTYSTLKVQPAELEDSGVYFCASSQGGVQETQYFGPGTRLLVL.

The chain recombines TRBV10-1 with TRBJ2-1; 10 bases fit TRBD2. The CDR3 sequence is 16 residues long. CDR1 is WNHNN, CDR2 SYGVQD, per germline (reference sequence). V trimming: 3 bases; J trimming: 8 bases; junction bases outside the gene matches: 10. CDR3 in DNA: TGCGCCAGCAGTGATGGGTCTAGCGGGAGTTGGGATGAGCAGTTCTTC. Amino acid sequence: CASSDGSSGSWDEQFF.

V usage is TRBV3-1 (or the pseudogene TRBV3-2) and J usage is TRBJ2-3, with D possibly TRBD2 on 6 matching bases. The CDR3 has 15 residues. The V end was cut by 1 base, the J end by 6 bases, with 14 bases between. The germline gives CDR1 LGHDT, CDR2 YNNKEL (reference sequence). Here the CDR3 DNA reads TGTGCCAGCAGCCAAGCCGGGAGTTACGGGGATACGCAGTATTTT. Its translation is CASSQAGSYGDTQYF.

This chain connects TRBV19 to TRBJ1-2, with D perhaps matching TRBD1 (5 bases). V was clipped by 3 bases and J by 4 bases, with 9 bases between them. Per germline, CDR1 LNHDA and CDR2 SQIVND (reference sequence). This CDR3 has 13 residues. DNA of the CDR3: TGTGCCAGTAGTATGAGGCAGGGCTATGGCTACACCTTC. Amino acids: CASSMRQGYGYTF.

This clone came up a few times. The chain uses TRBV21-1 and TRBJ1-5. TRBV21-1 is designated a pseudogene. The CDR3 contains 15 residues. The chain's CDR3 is CASSPSGGRNQPQHF. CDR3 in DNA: TGTGCCAGCAGCCCCTCGGGGGGCCGGAATCAGCCCCAGCATTTT.